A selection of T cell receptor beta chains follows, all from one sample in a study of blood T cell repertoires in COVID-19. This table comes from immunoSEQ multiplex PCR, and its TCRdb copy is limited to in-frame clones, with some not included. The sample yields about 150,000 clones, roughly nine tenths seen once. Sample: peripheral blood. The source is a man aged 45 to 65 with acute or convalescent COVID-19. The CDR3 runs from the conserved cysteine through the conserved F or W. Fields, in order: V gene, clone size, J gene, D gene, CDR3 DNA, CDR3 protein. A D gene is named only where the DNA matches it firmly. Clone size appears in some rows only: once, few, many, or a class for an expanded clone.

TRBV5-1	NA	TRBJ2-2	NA	TGCGCCAGCAGCTCGGGACAGCGGGTCGAGCTGTTTTTT	CASSSGQRVELFF
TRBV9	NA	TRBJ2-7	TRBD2	TGTGCCAGCAGCAAGGGGGGACTAGCGGGAAGCTACGAGCAGTACTTC	CASSKGGLAGSYEQYF
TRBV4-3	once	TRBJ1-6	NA	TGCGCCAGCAGCCAAGATAGGGGGATAATGGGCTCACCCCTCCACTTT	CASSQDRGIMGSPLHF
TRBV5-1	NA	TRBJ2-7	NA	TGCGCCAGCAGCTCAGACACGTACGAGCAGTACTTC	CASSSDTYEQYF
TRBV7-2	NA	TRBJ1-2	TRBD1	TGTGCCAGCAGCCCCGGGACAGGCAATGGCTACACCTTC	CASSPGTGNGYTF
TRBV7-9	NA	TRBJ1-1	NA	TGTGCCAGCAGAAAAGAAGAACAGGAAGCTTTCTTT	CASRKEEQEAFF
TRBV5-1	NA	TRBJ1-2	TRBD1	TGCGCCAGCAGCCCGGGACAGCCAAACTATGGCTACACCTTC	CASSPGQPNYGYTF
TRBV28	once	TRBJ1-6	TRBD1	TGTGCCAGCAGGGAAACAGGGGGGAATTCACCCCTCCACTTT	CASRETGGNSPLHF
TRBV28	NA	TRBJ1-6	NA	TGTGCCAGCAGTCGGACAGCCTATAATTCACCCCTCCACTTT	CASSRTAYNSPLHF
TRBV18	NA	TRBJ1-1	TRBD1	TGTGCCAGCTCACCACAAGGGGGACAGGGAATGAACACTGAAGCTTTCTTT	CASSPQGGQGMNTEAFF
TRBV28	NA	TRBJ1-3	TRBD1	TGTGCCAGCAGCCCACAGGGGGATGGAAACACCATATATTTT	CASSPQGDGNTIYF
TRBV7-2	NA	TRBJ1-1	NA	TGTGCCAGCAGCTCCGACACCCCCCGGCCTTTCTTT	CASSSDTPRPFF
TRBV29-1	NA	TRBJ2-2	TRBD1	TGCAGCGTTGAACTAAGGACAGGGGGTAACACCGGGGAGCTGTTTTTT	CSVELRTGGNTGELFF
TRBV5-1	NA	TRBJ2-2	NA	TGCGCCAGCAGCTTGGAACTCAACACCGGGGAGCTGTTTTTT	CASSLELNTGELFF
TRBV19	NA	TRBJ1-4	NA	TGTGCCAGTAGTATACGGCAGGGGTCGGAAAAACTGTTTTTT	CASSIRQGSEKLFF
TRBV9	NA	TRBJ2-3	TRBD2	TGTGCCAGCAGCAAAAGGACTAGCGGGGGGTTAGATACGCAGTATTTT	CASSKRTSGGLDTQYF
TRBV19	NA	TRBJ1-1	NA	TGTGCCAGTAGTATAGACCCGGGGGTTGTTTACAACACTGAAGCTTTCTTT	CASSIDPGVVYNTEAFF
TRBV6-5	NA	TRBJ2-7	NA	TGTGCCAGCAGCCCCAACGACAGATCCTACGAGCAGTACTTC	CASSPNDRSYEQYF
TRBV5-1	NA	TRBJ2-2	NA	TGCGCCAGCAGCTTGGTCCAGGGGTACACCGGGGAGCTGTTTTTT	CASSLVQGYTGELFF
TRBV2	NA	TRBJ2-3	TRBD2	TGTGCCAGCAGTGAAGAAACCGGGACTAGCGGGGGAGATACGCAGTATTTT	CASSEETGTSGGDTQYF
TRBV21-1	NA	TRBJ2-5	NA	TGTGCCAGCAGCAAATTAGCTCCACGGGGGGAGACCCAGTACTTC	CASSKLAPRGETQYF
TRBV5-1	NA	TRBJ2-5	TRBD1	TGCGCCAGCAGCACCGGGACAGGGCTTCGAGAGACCCAGTACTTC	CASSTGTGLRETQYF
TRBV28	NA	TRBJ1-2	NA	TGTGCCAGCAAAGGGGTTAACTATGGCTACACCTTC	CASKGVNYGYTF
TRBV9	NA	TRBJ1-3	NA	TGTGCCAGCACCCAGCAGGGGAACTCTGGAAACACCATATATTTT	CASTQQGNSGNTIYF
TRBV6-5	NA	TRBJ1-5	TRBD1	TGTGCCAGCAGTTACCCAGGGGGTGGGAGCAATCAGCCCCAGCATTTT	CASSYPGGGSNQPQHF
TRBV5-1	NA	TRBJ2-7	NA	TGCGCCAGCAGCTTGGTAACCGGGAGCTACGAGCAGTACTTC	CASSLVTGSYEQYF
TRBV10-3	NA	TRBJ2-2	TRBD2	TGTGCCATCGATAGCGGGAGAGGAAGCACCGGGGAGCTGTTTTTT	CAIDSGRGSTGELFF
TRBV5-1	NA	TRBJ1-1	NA	TGCGCCAGCAGCTACCATTTCGACAGGCCGAACACTGAAGCTTTCTTT	CASSYHFDRPNTEAFF
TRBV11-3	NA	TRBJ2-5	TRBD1	TGTGCCAGCAGCTTAGGGGGACAGCAAGAGACCCAGTACTTC	CASSLGGQQETQYF
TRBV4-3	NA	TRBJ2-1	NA	TGCGCCAGCAGCCAAGATGTCCCTGGTGTGGGGGGGCCTAACAATGAGCAGTTCTTC	CASSQDVPGVGGPNNEQFF
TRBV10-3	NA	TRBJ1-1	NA	TGTGCCATCAGTATCGGGGTCGGTATGAACACTGAAGCTTTCTTT	CAISIGVGMNTEAFF
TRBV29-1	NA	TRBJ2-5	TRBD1	TGCAGCGTGGGACAGGCCATCCAAGAGACCCAGTACTTC	CSVGQAIQETQYF
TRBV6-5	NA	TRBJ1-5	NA	TGTGCCAGCACCAAAGTAGGACAGACCAATCAGCCCCAGCATTTT	CASTKVGQTNQPQHF
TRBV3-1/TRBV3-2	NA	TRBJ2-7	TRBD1	TGTGCCAGCAGCCAATACAGGGGCCCCTACGAGCAGTACTTC	CASSQYRGPYEQYF
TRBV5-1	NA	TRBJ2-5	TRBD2	TGCGCCAGCAGCTTGGGGGGACTAGCGGGGTCACAAGAGACCCAGTACTTC	CASSLGGLAGSQETQYF
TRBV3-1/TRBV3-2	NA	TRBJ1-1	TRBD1	TGTGCCAGCAGACGGACAGGGGAACGGACTGAAGCTTTCTTT	CASRRTGERTEAFF
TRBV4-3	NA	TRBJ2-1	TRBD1	TGCGCCAGCAGCCAAGATCGGACAGGGACTCACAATGAGCAGTTCTTC	CASSQDRTGTHNEQFF
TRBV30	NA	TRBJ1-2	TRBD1	TGTGCCTGGAGTGAGACAGGGGCTAGTAACTATGGCTACACCTTC	CAWSETGASNYGYTF
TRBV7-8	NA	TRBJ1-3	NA	TGTGCCAGCAGCTTAGGTAGTTTAGGAAACACCATATATTTT	CASSLGSLGNTIYF
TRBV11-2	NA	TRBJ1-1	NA	TGTGCCAGCAGCCCTTCAGGCACTGGGAACACTGAAGCTTTCTTT	CASSPSGTGNTEAFF
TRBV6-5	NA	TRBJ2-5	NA	TGTGCCAGCAGAAGAGCCGATCGGACCCAGTACTTC	CASRRADRTQYF
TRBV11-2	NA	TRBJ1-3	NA	TGTGCCAGCAGCTTAGGGGCAGGATCAGGAAACACCATATATTTT	CASSLGAGSGNTIYF